Listed below are T cell receptor beta chains from one sample, sequenced in a study of blood T cell repertoires in COVID-19. Assay: immunoSEQ multiplex PCR; the TCRdb copy retains only in-frame clones and omits some. The data contain 120,000 or so clones, more than 80% of them seen just once; the ten biggest clones take up around 30%. Input material: peripheral blood. The origin of the receptors is a man in his 70s with active or convalescent COVID-19. CDR3s include the opening cysteine and the closing phenylalanine or tryptophan. The order of the fields is J gene, clone size, D gene, V gene, CDR3 DNA, CDR3 protein. The D gene is left open where the match is weak. Clone sizes are given selectively: once, few, many, or a class where the clone is expanded.

J: TRBJ2-7; size: NA; D: TRBD1; V: TRBV30; DNA: TGTGCCTGGGCTCGGACAGGCCAAGGCGAGCAGTACTTC; CDR3: CAWARTGQGEQYF
J: TRBJ1-6; size: NA; D: TRBD1; V: TRBV19; DNA: TGTGCCAGTAGTAAAACTAGTCCGGGACAGGTCAATTCACCCCTCCACTTT; CDR3: CASSKTSPGQVNSPLHF
J: TRBJ1-1; size: NA; D: TRBD1; V: TRBV28; DNA: TGTGCCAGCAGTTCCCCCGGACAGGGGGGCACTGAAGCTTTCTTT; CDR3: CASSSPGQGGTEAFF
J: TRBJ2-7; size: NA; D: NA; V: TRBV7-9; DNA: TGTGCCAGCAGTGAGCCTAGCGCAAAGCGGCACGAGCAGTACTTC; CDR3: CASSEPSAKRHEQYF
J: TRBJ1-1; size: NA; D: TRBD1; V: TRBV5-1; DNA: TGCGCCAGCAGCCGGGACAGGGCCAACACTGAAGCTTTCTTT; CDR3: CASSRDRANTEAFF
J: TRBJ2-5; size: NA; D: NA; V: TRBV20-1; DNA: TGCAGTCCGCGGGTGGGGGAGACCCAGTACTTC; CDR3: CSPRVGETQYF
J: TRBJ1-1; size: NA; D: NA; V: TRBV19; DNA: TGTGCCAGTAGAGGACTTTACACTGAAGCTTTCTTT; CDR3: CASRGLYTEAFF
J: TRBJ2-2; size: NA; D: TRBD2; V: TRBV9; DNA: TGTGCCAGCAGCTCCCGTCCGGGACTAGCGGGAGGGGAAACCGGGGAGCTGTTTTTT; CDR3: CASSSRPGLAGGETGELFF
J: TRBJ1-1; size: NA; D: NA; V: TRBV9; DNA: TGTGCCAGCAGCAGCTCTAGCGGGGGCTTCACTGAAGCTTTCTTT; CDR3: CASSSSSGGFTEAFF
J: TRBJ2-2; size: NA; D: NA; V: TRBV10-3; DNA: TGTGCCATCAGTGAGTGGGGGCGGGAGACAAACACCGGGGAGCTGTTTTTT; CDR3: CAISEWGRETNTGELFF
J: TRBJ1-1; size: NA; D: NA; V: TRBV29-1; DNA: TGCAGCGCCACCATTTTTCTGGGAGACACTGAAGCTTTCTTT; CDR3: CSATIFLGDTEAFF
J: TRBJ2-4; size: NA; D: TRBD2; V: TRBV7-9; DNA: TGTGCCAGCAGCGGATCCGGGACTACCCATGGGGGCAAAAACATTCAGTACTTC; CDR3: CASSGSGTTHGGKNIQYF
J: TRBJ1-5; size: NA; D: NA; V: TRBV7-8; DNA: TGTGCCAGCAGCTTATCCGACAGACTAGGAAATCAGCCCCAGCATTTT; CDR3: CASSLSDRLGNQPQHF
J: TRBJ1-3; size: few; D: TRBD1; V: TRBV28; DNA: TGTGCCAGCAAACGAGCAGGGGGCTCTGGAAACACCATATATTTT; CDR3: CASKRAGGSGNTIYF
J: TRBJ2-7; size: once; D: NA; V: TRBV29-1; DNA: TGCAGCGTTGAAGTTTCCACTGACGAGCAGTACTTC; CDR3: CSVEVSTDEQYF
J: TRBJ1-5; size: NA; D: NA; V: TRBV19; DNA: TGTGCCAGTACGGAGGCGCGTTATAGCAATCAGCCCCAGCATTTT; CDR3: CASTEARYSNQPQHF
J: TRBJ2-7; size: NA; D: TRBD2; V: TRBV6-5; DNA: TGTGCCAGCGGGACTAGCGTTTCCTACGAGCAGTACTTC; CDR3: CASGTSVSYEQYF
J: TRBJ1-5; size: NA; D: NA; V: TRBV2; DNA: TGTGCCAGCAGACCGTCAGAGTCCCCGGGTCAGCCCCAGCATTTT; CDR3: CASRPSESPGQPQHF
J: TRBJ1-5; size: NA; D: NA; V: TRBV20-1; DNA: TGCAGTGCTAGTCCCCCCCGTGAAGAGGGCAATCAGCCCCAGCATTTT; CDR3: CSASPPREEGNQPQHF
J: TRBJ1-2; size: NA; D: NA; V: TRBV7-2; DNA: TGTGCCAGCAGCATACCCCTCGCGGGCTCCTCTGGCTACACCTTC; CDR3: CASSIPLAGSSGYTF
J: TRBJ2-1; size: NA; D: TRBD2; V: TRBV5-4; DNA: TGTGCCAGCAGCTTTCCGACTAGCGGGAGGGTCAATGAGCAGTTCTTC; CDR3: CASSFPTSGRVNEQFF
J: TRBJ2-7; size: NA; D: TRBD1; V: TRBV29-1; DNA: TGCAGCGTTGAGGCCGACAGGGGGCTGGAGCAGTACTTC; CDR3: CSVEADRGLEQYF
J: TRBJ1-2; size: NA; D: TRBD1; V: TRBV24-1; DNA: TGTGCCACCAGTGACGGGACAGGGGATGGCTACACCTTC; CDR3: CATSDGTGDGYTF
J: TRBJ1-6; size: NA; D: TRBD1; V: TRBV30; DNA: TGTGCCTGGAGTGCAGGGGGCGGTTCACCCCTCCACTTT; CDR3: CAWSAGGGSPLHF
J: TRBJ2-7; size: NA; D: NA; V: TRBV4-1; DNA: TGCGCCAGCAGTCTGGGAGACGGCTACGAGCAGTACTTC; CDR3: CASSLGDGYEQYF
J: TRBJ1-2; size: few; D: NA; V: TRBV5-1; DNA: TGCGCCAGCAGCCCCTGGACAGCGGAGGGCTACACCTTC; CDR3: CASSPWTAEGYTF
J: TRBJ1-1; size: NA; D: NA; V: TRBV18; DNA: TGTGCCAGCTCACCCTGGGGAGCGGATCGGGACACTGAAGCTTTCTTT; CDR3: CASSPWGADRDTEAFF
J: TRBJ2-7; size: NA; D: NA; V: TRBV5-1; DNA: TGCGCCAGCAGCTTCACGCGGGACTCCTACGAGCAGTACTTC; CDR3: CASSFTRDSYEQYF
J: TRBJ1-4; size: NA; D: NA; V: TRBV18; DNA: TGTGCCACCAATTCACAGGGCGCAACTAATGAAAAACTGTTTTTT; CDR3: CATNSQGATNEKLFF
J: TRBJ1-5; size: few; D: NA; V: TRBV5-1; DNA: TGCGCCAGCAGCTTGGGTAGGGGCCAGCCCCAGCATTTT; CDR3: CASSLGRGQPQHF
J: TRBJ1-1; size: NA; D: NA; V: TRBV28; DNA: TGTGCCAGCAGCTCGAGGATTAACACTGAAGCTTTCTTT; CDR3: CASSSRINTEAFF
J: TRBJ2-3; size: NA; D: TRBD1; V: TRBV5-6; DNA: TGTGCCAGCAGCTGGGGACAGGGCACAGATACGCAGTATTTT; CDR3: CASSWGQGTDTQYF
J: TRBJ2-5; size: NA; D: TRBD2; V: TRBV5-1; DNA: TGCGCCAGCAGCTCTTCGCCAGCGGGGGCTCAAGAGACCCAGTACTTC; CDR3: CASSSSPAGAQETQYF
J: TRBJ1-1; size: NA; D: NA; V: TRBV6-5; DNA: TGTGCCAGCGGGGAGGGGCCCCTTGAAGCTTTCTTT; CDR3: CASGEGPLEAFF
J: TRBJ2-5; size: NA; D: NA; V: TRBV5-1; DNA: TGCGCCAGCAGCTTGGGACAGGCTTCGGAGACCCAGTACTTC; CDR3: CASSLGQASETQYF
J: TRBJ2-5; size: NA; D: NA; V: TRBV7-2; DNA: TGTGCCAGCAGCCGAGGCTTGGAGACCCAGTACTTC; CDR3: CASSRGLETQYF
J: TRBJ2-7; size: NA; D: TRBD1; V: TRBV2; DNA: TGTGCCAGTCTCGGGACAGGGGAGTTTGGGCAGTACTTC; CDR3: CASLGTGEFGQYF
J: TRBJ2-3; size: NA; D: NA; V: TRBV7-8; DNA: TGTGCCAGCAGCTCCAGGGTAGAATACACAGATACGCAGTATTTT; CDR3: CASSSRVEYTDTQYF
J: TRBJ1-5; size: NA; D: NA; V: TRBV19; DNA: TGTGCCAGTAGTACATGGACAGCATATAGCAATCAGCCCCAGCATTTT; CDR3: CASSTWTAYSNQPQHF
J: TRBJ2-1; size: once; D: TRBD2; V: TRBV28; DNA: TGTGCCAGCAGTTTACCTGGGACTAGCGGGAGCAAGGGTAATGAGCAGTTCTTC; CDR3: CASSLPGTSGSKGNEQFF